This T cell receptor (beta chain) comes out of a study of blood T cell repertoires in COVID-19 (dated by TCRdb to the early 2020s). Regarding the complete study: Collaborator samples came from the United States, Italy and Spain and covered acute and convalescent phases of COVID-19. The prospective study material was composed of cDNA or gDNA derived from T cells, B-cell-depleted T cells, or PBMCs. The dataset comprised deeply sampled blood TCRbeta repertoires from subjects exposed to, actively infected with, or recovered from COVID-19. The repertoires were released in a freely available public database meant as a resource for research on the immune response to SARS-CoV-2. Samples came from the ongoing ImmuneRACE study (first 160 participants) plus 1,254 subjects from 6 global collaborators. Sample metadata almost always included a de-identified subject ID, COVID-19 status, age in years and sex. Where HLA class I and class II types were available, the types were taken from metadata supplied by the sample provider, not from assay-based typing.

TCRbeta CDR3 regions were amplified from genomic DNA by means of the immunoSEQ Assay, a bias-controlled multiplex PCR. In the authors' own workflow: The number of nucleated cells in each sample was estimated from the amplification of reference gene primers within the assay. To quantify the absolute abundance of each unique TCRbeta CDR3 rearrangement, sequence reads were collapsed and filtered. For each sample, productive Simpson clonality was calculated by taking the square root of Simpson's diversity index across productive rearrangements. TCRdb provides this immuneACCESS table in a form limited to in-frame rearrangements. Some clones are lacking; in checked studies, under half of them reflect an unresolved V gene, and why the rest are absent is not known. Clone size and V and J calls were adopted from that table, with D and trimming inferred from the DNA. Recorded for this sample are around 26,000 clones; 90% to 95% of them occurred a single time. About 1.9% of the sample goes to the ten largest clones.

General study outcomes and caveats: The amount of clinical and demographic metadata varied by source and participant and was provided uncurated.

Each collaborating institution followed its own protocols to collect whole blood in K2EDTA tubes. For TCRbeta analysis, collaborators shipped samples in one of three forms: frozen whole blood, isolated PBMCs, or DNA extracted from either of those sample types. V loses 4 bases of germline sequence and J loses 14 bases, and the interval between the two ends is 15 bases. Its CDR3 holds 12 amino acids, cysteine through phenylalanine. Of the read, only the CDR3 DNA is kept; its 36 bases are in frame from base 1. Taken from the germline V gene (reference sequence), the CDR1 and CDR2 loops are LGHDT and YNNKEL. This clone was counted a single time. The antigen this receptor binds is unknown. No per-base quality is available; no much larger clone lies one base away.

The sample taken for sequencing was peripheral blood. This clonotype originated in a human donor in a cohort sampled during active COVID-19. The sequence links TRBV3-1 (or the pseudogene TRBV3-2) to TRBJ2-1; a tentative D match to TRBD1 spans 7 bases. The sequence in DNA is TGTGCCAGCAGCCTAGGGGCGGGACAGAAGTTCTTC. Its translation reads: CASSLGAGQKFF.